The 27 T cell receptor beta chains below all came from one sample that was sequenced in a study of radiation and T cells in renal cell carcinoma. Time point indicated: baseline pretreatment blood. Indicated treatment: 15 Gy SBRT to primary tumor, nephrectomy 4 weeks later. The assay was immunoSEQ multiplex PCR, and TCRdb's table has in-frame clones only and misses some. The sample includes 110,000 to 150,000 clones, roughly 83% of them seen just once. Sequenced material: blood, taken from a patient whose treatment included radiotherapy and nephrectomy. These receptors all stem from a woman in her forties or fifties with renal cell carcinoma.

The rearrangement joins TRBV5-1 to TRBJ2-7, with 9 nucleotides matching TRBD1. CDR1 SGHRS and CDR2 YFSETQ come from the germline V gene. This CDR3 has 14 residues. The CDR3 sequence: CATSFGTGSHEQYF. The CDR3 region has the DNA TGCGCTACCAGCTTCGGGACAGGGTCCCACGAGCAGTACTTC.

This chain uses TRBV5-1 with TRBJ2-7; TRBD1 might be the D (6 bases). This CDR3 comprises 14 residues. Germline CDR1 SGHRS, CDR2 YFSETQ. V dropped 5 bases and J dropped 0 bases, with 12 bases sitting between them. CDR3 protein: CASRTTGTSYEQYF. CDR3 nucleotides: TGCGCCAGCAGAACCACAGGGACCTCCTACGAGCAGTACTTC.

This clone appeared a few times. The chain couples TRBV13 to TRBJ1-1; no firm D call. CDR3 length: 15 residues. The V gene's germline CDR1 is PRHDT and CDR2 FYEKMQ (reference sequence). The V end lost 1 base, the J end lost 0 bases, and 9 bases lay between the germline ends. The CDR3 here is CASSLVNSLNTEAFF. The DNA for the CDR3 is TGTGCCAGCAGCTTAGTGAACAGTCTGAACACTGAAGCTTTCTTT. Full variable domain (remainder filled in from reference TRBV13 and TRBJ1-1): AAGVIQSPRHLIKEKRETATLKCYPIPRHDTVYWYQQGPGQDPQFLISFYEKMQSDKGSIPDRFSAQQFSDYHSELNMSSLELGDSALYFCASSLVNSLNTEAFFGQGTRLTVV.

The J gene is TRBJ2-7, the V gene TRBV2, with TRBD1 matching 7 bases. The J segment lost 2 bases and the V segment lost 6 bases, leaving 7 bases of the junction unmatched. The germline CDR1 and CDR2 sequences are SNHLY and FYNNEI. The length of the CDR3 is 14 residues. The CDR3 DNA follows: TGTGCCAGCAGCCCCGGGACAGTACCCTACGAGCAGTACTTC. This encodes CASSPGTVPYEQYF.

The rearrangement links TRBV7-8 to TRBJ2-3; tentative D call: TRBD2 (5 bases). Looked up from germline, CDR1 is SGHVS and CDR2 is FQNEAQ. CDR3 length equals 14 residues. V lost 5 bases and J lost 14, with 23 bases in between. CDR3 nucleotides: TGTGCCAGCAGCCCAACTCTGGGAGCGGATTTCGGGTATTTT. Amino acids: CASSPTLGADFGYF. The variable domain in full, completed from reference TRBV7-8 and TRBJ2-3, reads GAGVSQSPRYKVAKRGQDVALRCDPISGHVSLFWYQQALGQGPEFLTYFQNEAQLDKSGLPSDRFFAERPEGSVSTLKIQRTQQEDSAVYLCASSPTLGADFGYFGPGTRLTVL.

This clone was detected only once. The V and J genes are TRBV30 and TRBJ2-7, with a possible D match to TRBD1 (6 bases). CDR3 size: 12 residues. Germline values: CDR1 GTSNPN, CDR2 SVGIG (reference sequence). Between the trimmed V and J ends, which lost 8 bases and 3 bases, there was a span of 14 bases. This CDR3 is CAHKTGVYEQYF. In DNA, the CDR3 is TGTGCCCACAAGACAGGCGTCTACGAGCAGTACTTC.

V gene TRBV6-6 combines with J gene TRBJ2-5, with a tentative D call TRBD1 (6 bases). V was cut by 6 bases and J by 1 base, with 9 bases left in between. This CDR3 comprises 13 residues. Germline V CDR1 and CDR2: MNHNY, SVGAGI (reference sequence). CDR3 sequence reads: CASRPDSQETQYF. In nucleotides, the CDR3 is TGTGCCAGCAGGCCGGACAGCCAAGAGACCCAGTACTTC.

This sequence joins TRBV5-1 and TRBJ1-1; TRBD1 matches at 8 bases. With 4 bases clipped from V and 2 bases from J, the junction kept 7 bases outside the gene matches. Germline CDR1 and CDR2: SGHRS and YFSETQ. This CDR3 region has 15 residues. The CDR3 sequence is CASSPLQGVNTEAFF. CDR3 nucleotides: TGCGCCAGCAGCCCATTACAGGGGGTAAACACTGAAGCTTTCTTT. The complete variable domain, with remaining parts taken from reference TRBV5-1 and TRBJ1-1, reads KAGVTQTPRYLIKTRGQQVTLSCSPISGHRSVSWYQQTPGQGLQFLFEYFSETQRNKGNFPGRFSGRQFSNSRSEMNVSTLELGDSALYLCASSPLQGVNTEAFFGQGTRLTVV.

This clone was counted once. The chain carries TRBV4-1 and TRBJ2-5, with 7 bases fitting TRBD2. Unmatched junction bases numbered 3, after V lost 5 bases and J lost 3 bases. The CDR3 consists of 13 residues. CDR1 is MGHRA and CDR2 is YSYEKL in the germline V gene. The CDR3 spells CASSESGKETQYF. For the CDR3, the DNA is TGCGCCAGCAGCGAGAGCGGGAAAGAGACCCAGTACTTC.

This chain joins TRBV5-1 and TRBJ2-7, with TRBD2 matching 8 bases. The CDR3 consists of 15 residues. With 1 base clipped from V and 0 bases from J, the junction kept 3 bases outside the gene matches. Germline V gives CDR1 SGHRS, CDR2 YFSETQ. DNA for the CDR3: TGCGCCAGCAGCTTGATAGCGGGGAGCTCCTACGAGCAGTACTTC. The encoded protein is CASSLIAGSSYEQYF. Full variable domain (remainder filled in from reference TRBV5-1 and TRBJ2-7): KAGVTQTPRYLIKTRGQQVTLSCSPISGHRSVSWYQQTPGQGLQFLFEYFSETQRNKGNFPGRFSGRQFSNSRSEMNVSTLELGDSALYLCASSLIAGSSYEQYFGPGTRLTVT.

The chain couples TRBV11-3 to TRBJ1-1, with D unresolved. The CDR3 loop spans 12 amino acids. The germline V and J ends were trimmed by 5 bases and 7 bases, with 11 bases remaining between them. CDR1 SGHNT and CDR2 YENEEA come from the germline V gene. The CDR3 sequence is CASSPPSGEAFF. The CDR3 DNA is TGTGCCAGCAGCCCGCCCTCCGGTGAAGCTTTCTTT.

This clone occurred a few times. This chain links TRBV5-1 with TRBJ2-5; 12 nucleotides agree with TRBD2. CDR1 and CDR2 (germline): SGHRS, YFSETQ. There are 16 residues in the CDR3. With 3 bases clipped from V and 5 bases from J, the junction kept 8 bases outside the gene matches. The DNA of the CDR3 is TGCGCCAGCAGCTCCTCTAGCGGGAGGGCCAGGGAGACCCAGTACTTC. This translates into CASSSSSGRARETQYF.

This clone was seen more than once but under ten times. The chain combines TRBV9 with TRBJ1-5; no reliable D call. CDR1 and CDR2 (germline): SGDLS, YYNGEE. The CDR3 is made up of 15 amino acids. Trimming pared 4 bases from V and 5 bases from J, leaving 16 bases between. CDR3 sequence reads: CASSSEPSFDQPQHF. The CDR3 DNA is TGTGCCAGCAGCTCAGAGCCCAGTTTCGATCAGCCCCAGCATTTT.

The chain carries TRBV27 and TRBJ1-5; no reliable D call. V lost 0 bases and J 0 bases, leaving 3 bases between the germline ends. This CDR3 region has 14 residues. Per germline, CDR1 MNHEY and CDR2 SMNVEV (reference sequence). The CDR3 sequence: CASSLSYSNQPQHF. The CDR3 nucleotides read TGTGCCAGCAGTTTATCTTATAGCAATCAGCCCCAGCATTTT.

J is TRBJ1-5 and V is TRBV6-5; D is unresolved. Germline assignment: CDR1 MNHEY and CDR2 SVGAGI. V lost 0 bases and J 6 bases, leaving 9 bases between the germline ends. This CDR3 region has 14 residues. CDR3 nucleotide sequence: TGTGCCAGCAGTTACTCCCCGGCTGGTCAGCCCCAGCATTTT. Its translation is CASSYSPAGQPQHF.

The chain combines TRBV7-9 with TRBJ1-4; D is ambiguous. V shed 5 bases and J shed 7 bases, with 8 bases lying between them. This CDR3 region has 12 residues. Germline lookup yields CDR1 SEHNR and CDR2 FQNEAQ (reference sequence). This CDR3 reads CASSRSAEKLFF. In DNA, the CDR3 is TGTGCCAGCAGCCGATCAGCTGAAAAACTGTTTTTT.

The chain combines TRBV7-2 with TRBJ2-7; TRBD2 matches 7 bases. The CDR3 contains 14 residues. Germline assignment: CDR1 SGHTA and CDR2 FQGNSA. Trimming removed 1 base from V and 2 bases from J; junction bases left unmatched: 2. This chain's CDR3 is CASSLVAGAYEQYF. In DNA, the CDR3 is TGTGCCAGCAGCTTAGTCGCGGGGGCCTACGAGCAGTACTTC. Complete variable domain (other parts from reference TRBV7-2 and TRBJ2-7): GAGVSQSPSNKVTEKGKDVELRCDPISGHTALYWYRQSLGQGLEFLIYFQGNSAPDKSGLPSDRFSAERTGGSVSTLTIQRTQQEDSAVYLCASSLVAGAYEQYFGPGTRLTVT.

The chain uses TRBV7-2 and TRBJ2-3, with 8 bases that match TRBD2. Germline V CDR1 and CDR2: SGHTA, FQGNSA. This CDR3 spans 16 amino acids. V was clipped by 1 base and J by 4 bases; unmatched bases: 7. This CDR3 is CASSLVGGARADTQYF. As DNA, the CDR3 is TGTGCCAGCAGCTTAGTCGGGGGGGCCCGCGCAGATACGCAGTATTTT.

The rearrangement joins TRBV5-1 to TRBJ1-1; the D is unclear. Trimming removed 2 bases from V and 0 bases from J, with 8 bases in between. Germline V lookup: CDR1 SGHRS, CDR2 YFSETQ. CDR3 length: 14 amino acids. The CDR3: CASSLSQMNTEAFF. CDR3 DNA sequence: TGCGCCAGCAGCTTATCACAGATGAACACTGAAGCTTTCTTT. Based on the CDR3 plus reference TRBV5-1 and TRBJ1-1, the full variable domain is KAGVTQTPRYLIKTRGQQVTLSCSPISGHRSVSWYQQTPGQGLQFLFEYFSETQRNKGNFPGRFSGRQFSNSRSEMNVSTLELGDSALYLCASSLSQMNTEAFFGQGTRLTVV.

V usage is TRBV9 and J usage is TRBJ2-1, with D tentatively TRBD2 (7 bases). Germline V gene sequence: CDR1 SGDLS, CDR2 YYNGEE. Deletions cut 4 bases from V and 0 bases from J, with 11 bases between. CDR3 length: 15 residues. The CDR3 here is CASSYREGSYNEQFF. In DNA, the CDR3 is TGTGCCAGCAGCTACAGGGAGGGCTCCTACAATGAGCAGTTCTTC.

The rearrangement uses TRBV6-5 and TRBJ2-7; TRBD1 is a possible D gene (6 bases). Germline V CDR1 and CDR2: MNHEY, SVGAGI. V was shortened by 6 bases and J by 1 base, with 10 bases between the two germline ends. The CDR3 covers 13 residues. This chain's CDR3 is CASSPTGSYEQYF. CDR3 bases: TGTGCCAGCAGCCCCACAGGGTCCTACGAGCAGTACTTC.

The chain employs TRBV27 and TRBJ1-6, with TRBD1 as a possible D gene (6 bases). Germline CDR1 MNHEY, CDR2 SMNVEV (reference sequence). The CDR3 runs to 14 residues. V dropped 3 bases and J dropped 9 bases, with 12 bases sitting between them. CDR3 sequence: CASSLGHTGSPLHF. The CDR3 DNA follows: TGTGCCAGCAGTTTGGGACACACGGGTTCACCCCTCCACTTT.

The rearrangement links TRBV19 to TRBJ2-7; D unresolved. V was clipped by 5 bases and J by 7 bases, with 18 bases between them. The germline V gene has CDR1 LNHDA and CDR2 SQIVND (reference sequence). The CDR3 sequence is 14 residues long. Written as DNA, the CDR3 is TGTGCCAGTAGTGTCGACCCATCAGAAAGAGAGCAGTACTTC. Its translation: CASSVDPSEREQYF.

CDR3 nucleotides: TGCGCCAGCAGGGATGGACAGGGTTTCAATGAGCAGTTCTTC. Its protein is CASRDGQGFNEQFF. This chain connects TRBV5-1 to TRBJ2-1; 8 nucleotides line up with TRBD1. The CDR3 runs 14 residues. J gave up 6 bases and V 5 bases, and 7 bases lay outside the gene matches. Germline CDR1 is SGHRS and CDR2 is YFSETQ.

The V and J genes are TRBV6-4 and TRBJ2-6; D unclear. CDR1 is MRHNA and CDR2 is SNTAGT in the germline V gene. Trimming took 2 bases from V and 4 from J, leaving 18 bases between them. The CDR3 spans 18 residues. CDR3 coding DNA: TGTGCCAGCAGTGACGGTTCCGAAGGGAAGGAGGGGGCCAACGTCCTGACTTTC. As protein: CASSDGSEGKEGANVLTF.

This clone was seen ten or more times. The rearrangement joins TRBV19 to TRBJ2-1; D might be TRBD2 (6 bases). The V end lost 0 bases, the J end lost 12 bases, and 12 bases lay between the germline ends. The V gene's germline CDR1 is LNHDA and CDR2 SQIVND (reference sequence). The CDR3 runs 13 residues. CDR3 sequence (DNA): TGTGCCAGTAGTATAGACCGGGAGACACGGCAGTTCTTC. Amino acids: CASSIDRETRQFF. Combining the CDR3 with reference TRBV19 and TRBJ2-1 gives the whole variable domain DGGITQSPKYLFRKEGQNVTLSCEQNLNHDAMYWYRQDPGQGLRLIYYSQIVNDFQKGDIAEGYSVSREKKESFPLTVTSAQKNPTAFYLCASSIDRETRQFFGPGTRLTVL.

This clone is medium-sized in the sample. The J gene is TRBJ2-3, the V gene TRBV6-4; 11 nucleotides agree with TRBD1. This CDR3 spans 14 amino acids. V lost 2 bases and J lost 5; bases outside the gene matches: 0. Germline values: CDR1 MRHNA, CDR2 SNTAGT. The CDR3 DNA follows: TGTGCCAGCAGTGACGGGACAGGGGGAGATACGCAGTATTTT. Translated, it gives CASSDGTGGDTQYF.